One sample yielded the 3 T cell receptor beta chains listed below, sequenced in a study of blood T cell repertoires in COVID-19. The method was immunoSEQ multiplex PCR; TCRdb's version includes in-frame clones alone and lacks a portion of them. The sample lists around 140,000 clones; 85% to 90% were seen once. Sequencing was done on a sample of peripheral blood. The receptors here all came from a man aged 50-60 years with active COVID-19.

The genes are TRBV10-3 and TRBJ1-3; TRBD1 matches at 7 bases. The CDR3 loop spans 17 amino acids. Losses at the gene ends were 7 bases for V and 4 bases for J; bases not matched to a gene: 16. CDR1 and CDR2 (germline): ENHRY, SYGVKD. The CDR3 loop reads CAINRQGVGHTGNTIYF. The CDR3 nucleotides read TGTGCCATCAACAGACAGGGAGTAGGTCATACCGGAAACACCATATATTTT.

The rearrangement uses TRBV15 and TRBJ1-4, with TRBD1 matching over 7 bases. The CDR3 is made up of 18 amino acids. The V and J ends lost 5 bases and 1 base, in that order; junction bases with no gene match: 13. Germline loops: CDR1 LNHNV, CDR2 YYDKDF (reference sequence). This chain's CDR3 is CATSPDRRFRGTNEKLFF. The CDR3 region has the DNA TGTGCCACCAGCCCGGACAGGCGGTTTAGAGGAACTAATGAAAAACTGTTTTTT.

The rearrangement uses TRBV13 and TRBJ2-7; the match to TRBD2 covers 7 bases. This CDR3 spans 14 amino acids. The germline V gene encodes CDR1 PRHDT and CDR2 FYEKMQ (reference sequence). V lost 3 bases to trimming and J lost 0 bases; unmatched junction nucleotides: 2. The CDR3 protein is CASSFRDYSYEQYF. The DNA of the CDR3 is TGTGCCAGCAGCTTTCGGGACTACTCCTACGAGCAGTACTTC.